A single sample is the source of the 9 T cell receptor beta chains below, sequenced in a study of blood T cell repertoires in COVID-19. TCRdb's copy holds only in-frame clones and misses some; the assay was immunoSEQ multiplex PCR. The sample lists under 45,000 clones, over 80% occurring once. The sequencing sample was made of peripheral blood. These receptors were collected from a human donor in a cohort sampled during active COVID-19.

The J gene is TRBJ2-3, the V gene TRBV19; perhaps TRBD2 as D (6 bases). Trimming took 7 bases from V and 2 from J, leaving 13 bases between them. Germline CDR1 is LNHDA and CDR2 is SQIVND (reference sequence). This CDR3 comprises 14 residues. The CDR3 nucleotides read TGTGCCAGTACCGACCGGGGGAACACAGATACGCAGTATTTT. The encoded protein is CASTDRGNTDTQYF. Looking up the rest from reference TRBV19 and TRBJ2-3 gives the full variable domain: DGGITQSPKYLFRKEGQNVTLSCEQNLNHDAMYWYRQDPGQGLRLIYYSQIVNDFQKGDIAEGYSVSREKKESFPLTVTSAQKNPTAFYLCASTDRGNTDTQYFGPGTRLTVL.

The rearrangement joins TRBV11-2 to TRBJ2-1, with TRBD1 matching over 11 bases. CDR3 length: 17 amino acids. The germline CDR1 and CDR2 sequences are SGHAT and FQNNGV. Unmatched junction bases numbered 9, after V lost 5 bases and J lost 3 bases. CDR3 loop: CASSAYMGQGGYNEQFF. In DNA, the CDR3 is TGTGCCAGCAGCGCCTACATGGGACAGGGGGGCTACAATGAGCAGTTCTTC.

This rearrangement joins TRBV5-1 to TRBJ1-1, with D uncertain. Trimming stripped 4 bases from V and 4 bases from J, with 14 bases between. This CDR3 is built from 14 residues. Germline loops: CDR1 SGHRS, CDR2 YFSETQ. The CDR3 protein is CASSPERDSTEAFF. The CDR3 DNA sequence: TGCGCCAGCAGCCCGGAGAGGGATAGCACTGAAGCTTTCTTT.

In this sample, this clone turned up a few times. The CDR3 protein is CASSPTGDPFSTDTQYF. CDR3 DNA sequence: TGCGCCAGCAGCCCGACGGGAGACCCGTTCAGCACAGATACGCAGTATTTT. The chain carries TRBV4-1 and TRBJ2-3, with D maybe TRBD2 (6 bases). The CDR3 is 17 residues long. Germline CDR1 and CDR2: MGHRA and YSYEKL. Trimming left V 4 bases short and J 0 bases short, with 17 bases between.

The chain carries TRBV7-3 and TRBJ2-5, with 16 bases lining up with TRBD2. This CDR3 has 16 residues. V lost 4 bases to trimming and J lost 5 bases; unmatched junction nucleotides: 4. Germline V lookup: CDR1 SGHTA, CDR2 FQGTGA. The CDR3 loop reads CASSSGTSGGAETQYF. The CDR3 nucleotides read TGTGCCAGCAGCTCAGGGACTAGCGGGGGGGCCGAGACCCAGTACTTC.

The CDR3 protein is CASGPDRGISYEQYF. The CDR3 region has the DNA TGTGCTAGTGGGCCCGACAGGGGAATCTCCTACGAGCAGTACTTC. The genes are TRBV12-5 and TRBJ2-7, with TRBD1 matching over 8 bases. Germline CDR1 LGHNT, CDR2 FRNRAP. This CDR3 has 15 residues. J lost 0 bases, V lost 6 bases, and 7 bases had no gene match.

V gene TRBV30 combines with J gene TRBJ2-7; 8 bases map to TRBD1. The CDR3 contains 15 residues. Germline assignment: CDR1 GTSNPN and CDR2 SVGIG (reference sequence). Trimming cost V 5 bases and J 5 bases; bases outside gene matches: 14. The CDR3 loop reads CAWAGPPRGRDEQYF. CDR3 coding DNA: TGTGCCTGGGCCGGCCCCCCCAGGGGGCGGGACGAGCAGTACTTC.

The table lists this clone with a count of one. The chain's CDR3 is CASRGQGIYEQYF. CDR3 bases: TGTGCCAGCAGGGGACAGGGGATCTACGAGCAGTACTTC. The V and J genes are TRBV6-5 and TRBJ2-7, with 10 positions matching TRBD1. The trim removed 6 bases at V and 3 bases at J, leaving 2 bases unmatched. CDR1 is MNHEY and CDR2 is SVGAGI in the germline V gene. The CDR3 consists of 13 residues.

This sequence joins TRBV6-5 and TRBJ2-7; 9 nucleotides align to TRBD1. Germline assignment: CDR1 MNHEY and CDR2 SVGAGI. J gave up 3 bases and V 2 bases, and 5 bases lay outside the gene matches. The CDR3 length is 15 residues. The CDR3, as DNA: TGTGCCAGCAGTTACGCCGGACAGGGGTACTACGAGCAGTACTTC. It yields the protein CASSYAGQGYYEQYF.